This paragraph covers one T cell receptor (beta chain) sequence. Its cognate antigen has yet to be identified. The sample holds no much larger clone one base away, and base qualities are not on file. The data were obtained in a study of blood T cells in healthy people across ages (dated by TCRdb to the mid-2010s). For context, the study as a whole: Template switching captured roughly one uniquely barcoded TCR beta cDNA molecule per two T cells in model experiments. Age-related changes in TCR beta repertoire diversity were measured in the study by deep sequencing normalized with unique cDNA molecular identifiers. Donors were grouped into four age groups: young (average approximately 15 years), middle-aged (roughly 37), aged (around 56) and long-lived (approximately 78). Donors of different ages were randomly distributed across sequencing lanes to avoid experimental bias. Two additional independent replicas of 1 million unique cDNA reads from the same blood draw were analyzed for two donors (one aged 18 to 30 and one aged 80 or older). The paper as a whole reports these results and caveats: Estimates of total diversity based on one million sequenced T cells were considered lower bounds and underestimates. As age increased, observed TCR beta diversity per million T cells dropped in a roughly linear way, and a significant reduction was already evident by age roughly 36. Compared with the aged group, more naive CD4+ T cells, fewer expanded clones and increased TCR diversity were shown by the long-lived group, suggesting age selection. Donor CMV infection status was unknown, potentially confounding age-related changes in expanded clonotypes. Observed TCR beta diversity correlated strongly with the percentage of naive T cells measured by flow cytometry. Because profiling used bulk unsorted PBMCs, naive and antigen-experienced compartments could not be compared conclusively.

The library was prepared using 5' RACE. Sequencing relied on an Illumina HiSeq 2500. A second PCR of roughly 7 to 12 cycles was run with a J-beta primer mix and a sample-barcoded 5' primer. A template-switch 5' adaptor carrying 12 random nucleotides introduced a unique molecular identifier onto each TCR beta cDNA molecule. Each sample yielded at least 2.5 million CDR3-containing paired-end reads. The Mint cDNA synthesis kit, primed by a TRBC-specific oligonucleotide, was used to synthesize first-strand cDNA from all RNA. Following uracil-DNA glycosylase treatment, all cDNA underwent a first 18-cycle PCR with the universal primers M1SS and BC2_uni_R. Processing in the source paper ran as follows. Each sample was normalized by randomly selecting 1 million high-quality reads, each carrying a distinct molecular identifier. Reads with shared molecular identifiers were discarded instead of being binned into consensus sequences. MiTCR, with a Q25 quality threshold and the strictest error-elimination algorithm, was used for CDR3 identification, clonotype clustering and error correction. Lower-bound total TCR beta diversity was estimated with a nonparametric unseen species model using Euler transformation. TCRdb reprocessed the public reads (quality trimming at Q25 with fastp, clone calling with MiXCR) and kept in-frame beta chains. CDR3 protein duplicates are merged, each entry listing the most common genes and DNA. These V and J calls originate from TCRdb's pipeline instead of the authors' own analysis. The sample yields roughly 1.5 million distinct CDR3 sequences; approximately 39% were counted once. Roughly 3.7% of the sample goes to the ten largest clones.

The donors were 40 or so Caucasian individuals from Russia, aged roughly 6 to 100 years, who were systemically healthy. Each donor gave 8 to 10 milliliters of peripheral blood, collected into EDTA-treated Vacutainer tubes. PBMCs were isolated by Ficoll-Paque density-gradient centrifugation, with at least 7 million obtained per sample. Trizol reagent was used to extract total RNA from the PBMCs, yielding at least 6 micrograms per sample. For every donor, flow cytometry on a PBMC aliquot measured the percentage of naive CD45RAhigh/CD27high T cells. The germline V and J ends show losses of 3 bases and 6 bases respectively, and no gene match explains 4 bases of the junction. From the cysteine through the phenylalanine, the CDR3 covers 13 amino acids. Only the CDR3 region is kept as DNA, spanning 39 bases read in frame from base 1. For CDR1 and CDR2, the germline V gene lists SGHDN and FVKESK.

Recombination linked TRBV14 to TRBJ1-2; 7 central nucleotides agree with TRBD1. Sequencing was performed on blood. The origin of this receptor is a woman between 18 and 29 years old in good health. In nucleotides, the sequence is TGTGCCAGCAGCCAGGCGGGACAGCATGGCTACACCTTC. This is translated as CASSQAGQHGYTF.